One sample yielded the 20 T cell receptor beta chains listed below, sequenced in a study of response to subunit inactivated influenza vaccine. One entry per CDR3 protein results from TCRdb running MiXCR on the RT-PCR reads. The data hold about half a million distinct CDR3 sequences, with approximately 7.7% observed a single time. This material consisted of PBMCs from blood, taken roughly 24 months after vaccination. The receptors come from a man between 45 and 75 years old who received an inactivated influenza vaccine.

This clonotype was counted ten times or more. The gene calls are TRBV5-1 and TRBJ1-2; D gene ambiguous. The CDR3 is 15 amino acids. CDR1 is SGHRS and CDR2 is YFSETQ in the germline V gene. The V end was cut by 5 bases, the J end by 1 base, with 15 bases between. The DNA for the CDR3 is TGCGCCAGCAGGGGAGGGCTCAGCTTTAACTATGGCTACACCTTC. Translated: CASRGGLSFNYGYTF.

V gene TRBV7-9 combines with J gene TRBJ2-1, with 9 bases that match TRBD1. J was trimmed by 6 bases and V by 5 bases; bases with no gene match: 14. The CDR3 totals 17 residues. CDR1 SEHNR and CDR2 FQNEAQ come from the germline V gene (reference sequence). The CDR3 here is CASSPEPGQGASNEQFF. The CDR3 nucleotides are TGTGCCAGCAGCCCCGAACCGGGACAGGGAGCCAGCAATGAGCAGTTCTTC.

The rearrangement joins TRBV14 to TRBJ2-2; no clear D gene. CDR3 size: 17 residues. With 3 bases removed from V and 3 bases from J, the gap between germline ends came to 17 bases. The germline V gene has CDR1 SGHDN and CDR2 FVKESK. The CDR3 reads CASSHRVGPLHTGELFF. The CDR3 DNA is TGTGCCAGCAGCCACCGTGTGGGCCCCCTACACACCGGGGAGCTGTTTTTT.

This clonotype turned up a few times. In DNA, the CDR3 is TGTGCCAGCAGCCTAACCGGGACTATAATAAATGAGCAGTTCTTC. Translation gives CASSLTGTIINEQFF. The rearrangement joins TRBV6-1 to TRBJ2-1; 7 nucleotides agree with TRBD2. Per the germline V gene, CDR1 is MNHNS and CDR2 is SASEGT. V lost 6 bases and J lost 7; bases outside the gene matches: 12. The CDR3 length is 15 residues.

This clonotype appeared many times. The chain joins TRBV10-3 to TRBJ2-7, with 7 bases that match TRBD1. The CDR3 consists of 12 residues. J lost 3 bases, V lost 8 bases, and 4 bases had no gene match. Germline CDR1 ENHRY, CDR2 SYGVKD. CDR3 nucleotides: TGTGCCATCGGGACAGAGAACTACGAGCAGTACTTC. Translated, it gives CAIGTENYEQYF.

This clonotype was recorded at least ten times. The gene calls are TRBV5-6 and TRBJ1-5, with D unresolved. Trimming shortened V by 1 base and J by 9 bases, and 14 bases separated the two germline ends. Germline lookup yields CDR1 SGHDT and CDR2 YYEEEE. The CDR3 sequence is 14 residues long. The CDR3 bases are TGTGCCAGCAGCTTGAGGCAGACCCCCTCGCCCCAGCATTTT. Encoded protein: CASSLRQTPSPQHF.

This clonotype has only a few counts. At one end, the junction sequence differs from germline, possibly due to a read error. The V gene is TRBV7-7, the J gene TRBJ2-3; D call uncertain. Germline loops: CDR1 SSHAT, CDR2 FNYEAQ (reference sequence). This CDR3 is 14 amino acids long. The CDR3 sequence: CASSLSYPTDTQYF. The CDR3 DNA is TGTGCTAGCAGCTTATCTTACCCCACAGATACGCAGTATTTT.

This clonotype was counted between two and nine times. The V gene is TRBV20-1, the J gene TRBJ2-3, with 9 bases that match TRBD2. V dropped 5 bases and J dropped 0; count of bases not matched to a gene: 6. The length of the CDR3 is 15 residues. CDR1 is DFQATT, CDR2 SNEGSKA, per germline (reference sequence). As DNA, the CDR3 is TGCAGTGCTTTTAGCGGGGGCCTGAGCACAGATACGCAGTATTTT. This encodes CSAFSGGLSTDTQYF.

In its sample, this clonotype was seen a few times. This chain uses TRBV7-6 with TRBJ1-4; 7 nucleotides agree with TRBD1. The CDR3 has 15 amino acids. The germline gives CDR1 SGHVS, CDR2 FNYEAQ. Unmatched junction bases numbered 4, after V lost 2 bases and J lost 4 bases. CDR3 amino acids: CASSLSQGNNEKLFF. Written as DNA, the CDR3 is TGTGCCAGCAGCTTATCACAGGGGAATAATGAAAAACTGTTTTTT.

The CDR3 loop is CASSLEARTTNSPLHF. DNA of the CDR3: TGTGCCAGCAGCTTAGAGGCGCGGACAACTAATTCACCCCTCCACTTT. The chain is built from TRBV7-2 and TRBJ1-6, with D possibly being TRBD1 (5 bases). The V gene lost 1 base and the J gene lost 6 bases, with 13 bases spanning the gap. The CDR3 is 16 residues long. Per the germline V gene, CDR1 is SGHTA and CDR2 is FQGNSA. Based on the CDR3 plus reference TRBV7-2 and TRBJ1-6, the full variable domain is GAGVSQSPSNKVTEKGKDVELRCDPISGHTALYWYRQSLGQGLEFLIYFQGNSAPDKSGLPSDRFSAERTGGSVSTLTIQRTQQEDSAVYLCASSLEARTTNSPLHFGNGTRLTVT.

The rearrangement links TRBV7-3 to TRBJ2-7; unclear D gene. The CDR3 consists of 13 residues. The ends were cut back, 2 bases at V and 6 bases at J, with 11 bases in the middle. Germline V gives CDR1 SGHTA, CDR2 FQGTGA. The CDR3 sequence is CASSLSRWSEQYF. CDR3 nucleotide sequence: TGTGCCAGCAGCTTATCCAGGTGGTCCGAGCAGTACTTC.

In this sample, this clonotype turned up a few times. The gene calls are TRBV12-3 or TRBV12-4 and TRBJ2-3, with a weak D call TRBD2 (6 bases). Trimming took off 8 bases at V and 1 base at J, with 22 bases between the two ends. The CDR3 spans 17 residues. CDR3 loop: CASDTKGAGPGTDTQYF. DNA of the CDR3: TGTGCCAGCGATACAAAAGGGGCGGGGCCTGGCACAGATACGCAGTATTTT.

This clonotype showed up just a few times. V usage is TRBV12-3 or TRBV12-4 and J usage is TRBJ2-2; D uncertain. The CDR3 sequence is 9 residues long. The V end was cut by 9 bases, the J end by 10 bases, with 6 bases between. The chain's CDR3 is CARSVELFF. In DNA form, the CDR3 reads TGTGCCAGGTCCGTGGAGCTGTTTTTT.

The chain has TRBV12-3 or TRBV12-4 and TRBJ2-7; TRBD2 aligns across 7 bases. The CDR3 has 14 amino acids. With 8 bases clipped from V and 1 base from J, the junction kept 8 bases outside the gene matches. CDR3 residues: CASSSAGKSYEQYF. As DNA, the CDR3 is TGTGCCAGCTCATCAGCGGGAAAATCCTACGAGCAGTACTTC.

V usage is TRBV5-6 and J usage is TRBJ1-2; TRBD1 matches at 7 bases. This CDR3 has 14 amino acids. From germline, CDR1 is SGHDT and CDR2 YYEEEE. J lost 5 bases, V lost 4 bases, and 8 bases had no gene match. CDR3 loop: CASSAGQAAYGYTF. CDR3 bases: TGTGCCAGCAGCGCTGGACAGGCTGCTTATGGCTACACCTTC.

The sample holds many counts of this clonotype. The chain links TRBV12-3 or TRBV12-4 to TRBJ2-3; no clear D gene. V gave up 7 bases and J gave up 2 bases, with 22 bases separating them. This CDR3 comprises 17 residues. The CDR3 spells CASTTHKRTVFTDTQYF. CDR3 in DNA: TGTGCCAGCACGACCCATAAAAGGACGGTCTTCACAGATACGCAGTATTTT.

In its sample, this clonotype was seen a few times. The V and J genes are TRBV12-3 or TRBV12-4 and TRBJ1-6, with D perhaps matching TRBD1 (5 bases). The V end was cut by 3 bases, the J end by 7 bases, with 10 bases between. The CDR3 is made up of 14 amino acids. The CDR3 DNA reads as TGTGCCAGCAGTTTGGCAGGGATAAATTCACCCCTCCACTTT. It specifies CASSLAGINSPLHF.

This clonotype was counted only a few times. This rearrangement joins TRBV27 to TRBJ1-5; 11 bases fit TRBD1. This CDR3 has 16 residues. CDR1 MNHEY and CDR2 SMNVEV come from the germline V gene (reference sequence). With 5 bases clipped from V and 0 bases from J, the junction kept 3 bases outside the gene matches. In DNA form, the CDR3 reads TGTGCCAGCAGTCCAGGACAGGGGGCTAGCAATCAGCCCCAGCATTTT. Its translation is CASSPGQGASNQPQHF.

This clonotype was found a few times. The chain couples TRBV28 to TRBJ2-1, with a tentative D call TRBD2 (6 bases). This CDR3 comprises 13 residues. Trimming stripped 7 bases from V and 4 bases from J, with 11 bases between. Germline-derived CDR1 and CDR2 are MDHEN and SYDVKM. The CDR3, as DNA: TGTGCCAGCATGGGACTGGAGTACAATGAGCAGTTCTTC. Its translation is CASMGLEYNEQFF.

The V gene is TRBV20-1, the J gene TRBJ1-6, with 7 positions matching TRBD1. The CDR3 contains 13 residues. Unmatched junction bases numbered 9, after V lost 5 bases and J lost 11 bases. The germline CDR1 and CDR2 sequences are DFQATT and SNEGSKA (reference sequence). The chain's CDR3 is CSAPDRDGTPLHF. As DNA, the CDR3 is TGCAGTGCTCCCGACAGGGACGGAACACCCCTCCACTTT.